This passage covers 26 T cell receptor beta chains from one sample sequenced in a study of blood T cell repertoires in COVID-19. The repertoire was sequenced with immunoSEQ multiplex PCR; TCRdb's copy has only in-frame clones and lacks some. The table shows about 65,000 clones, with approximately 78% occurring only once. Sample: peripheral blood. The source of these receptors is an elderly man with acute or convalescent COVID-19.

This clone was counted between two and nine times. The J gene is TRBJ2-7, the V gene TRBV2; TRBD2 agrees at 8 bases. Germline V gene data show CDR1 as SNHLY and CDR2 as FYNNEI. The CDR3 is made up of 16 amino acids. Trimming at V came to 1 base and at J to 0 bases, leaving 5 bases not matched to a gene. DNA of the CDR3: TGTGCCAGCAGTGAAGAAGCACTAGCGGTCTCCTACGAGCAGTACTTC. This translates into CASSEEALAVSYEQYF.

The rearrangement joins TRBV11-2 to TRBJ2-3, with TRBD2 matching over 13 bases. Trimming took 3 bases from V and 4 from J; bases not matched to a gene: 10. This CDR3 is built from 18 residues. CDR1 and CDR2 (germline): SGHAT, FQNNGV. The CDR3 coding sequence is TGTGCCAGCAGCTTGATCTTGACTAGCGGGGGGAGGGCAGATACGCAGTATTTT. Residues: CASSLILTSGGRADTQYF.

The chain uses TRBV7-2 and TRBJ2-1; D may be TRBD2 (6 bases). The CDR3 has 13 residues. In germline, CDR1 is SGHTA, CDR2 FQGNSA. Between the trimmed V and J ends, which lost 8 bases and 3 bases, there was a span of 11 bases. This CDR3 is CASGGTNYNEQFF. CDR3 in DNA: TGTGCCAGCGGGGGGACCAACTACAATGAGCAGTTCTTC.

The CDR3 reads CASSVLGQGRYNEQFF. CDR3 sequence (DNA): TGTGCCAGCAGTGTTCTTGGACAGGGGCGATACAATGAGCAGTTCTTC. The gene calls are TRBV6-1 and TRBJ2-1; TRBD1 aligns across 9 bases. Germline V lookup: CDR1 MNHNS, CDR2 SASEGT. Trimming cost V 4 bases and J 4 bases; bases outside gene matches: 8. The CDR3 loop spans 16 amino acids.

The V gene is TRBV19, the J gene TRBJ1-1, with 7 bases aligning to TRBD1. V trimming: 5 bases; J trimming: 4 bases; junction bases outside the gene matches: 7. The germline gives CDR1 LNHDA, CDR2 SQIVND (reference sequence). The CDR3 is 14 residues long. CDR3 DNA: TGTGCCAGTAGTGCCTTGACAGGGTCCACTGAAGCTTTCTTT. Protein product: CASSALTGSTEAFF.

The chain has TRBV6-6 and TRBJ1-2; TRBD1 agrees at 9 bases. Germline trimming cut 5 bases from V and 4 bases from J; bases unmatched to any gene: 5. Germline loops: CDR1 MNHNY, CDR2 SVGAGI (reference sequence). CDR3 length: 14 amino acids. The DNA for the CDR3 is TGTGCCAGCAGTCCTCCGGGACAGGGCTATGGCTACACCTTC. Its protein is CASSPPGQGYGYTF.

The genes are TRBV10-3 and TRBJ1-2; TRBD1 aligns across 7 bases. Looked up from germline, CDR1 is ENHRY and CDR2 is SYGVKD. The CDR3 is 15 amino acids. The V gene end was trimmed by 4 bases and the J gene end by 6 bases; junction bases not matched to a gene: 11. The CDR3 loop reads CAISAWTGLGDGYTF. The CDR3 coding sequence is TGTGCCATCAGTGCGTGGACAGGCCTAGGAGATGGCTACACCTTC.

CDR3 coding DNA: TGCGCCAGCAGTGAGTCGGTCGGGGGTGCAGATACGCAGTATTTT. It specifies CASSESVGGADTQYF. The V and J genes are TRBV10-1 and TRBJ2-3, with D perhaps TRBD2 (6 bases). From germline, CDR1 is WNHNN and CDR2 SYGVQD (reference sequence). This CDR3 has 15 amino acids. Trimming stripped 0 bases from V and 4 bases from J, with 11 bases between.

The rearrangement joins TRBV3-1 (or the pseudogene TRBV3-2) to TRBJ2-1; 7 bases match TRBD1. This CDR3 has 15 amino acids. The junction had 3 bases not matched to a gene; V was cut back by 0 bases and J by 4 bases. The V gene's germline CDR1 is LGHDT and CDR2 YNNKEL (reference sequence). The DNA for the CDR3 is TGTGCCAGCAGCCAAGACAGGGGACAGTACAATGAGCAGTTCTTC. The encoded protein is CASSQDRGQYNEQFF.

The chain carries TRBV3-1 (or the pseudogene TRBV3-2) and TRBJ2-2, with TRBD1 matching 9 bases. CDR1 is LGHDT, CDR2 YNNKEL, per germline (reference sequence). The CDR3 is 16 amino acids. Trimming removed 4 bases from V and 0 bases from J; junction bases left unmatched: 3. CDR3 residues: CASSRQGGSNTGELFF. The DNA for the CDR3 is TGTGCCAGCAGCCGACAGGGGGGATCGAACACCGGGGAGCTGTTTTTT.

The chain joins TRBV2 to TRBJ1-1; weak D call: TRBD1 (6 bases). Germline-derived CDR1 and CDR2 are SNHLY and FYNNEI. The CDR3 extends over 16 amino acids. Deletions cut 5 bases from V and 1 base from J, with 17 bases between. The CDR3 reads CASSFVSGDPNTEAFF. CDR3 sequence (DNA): TGTGCCAGCAGTTTTGTCTCAGGGGATCCGAACACTGAAGCTTTCTTT.

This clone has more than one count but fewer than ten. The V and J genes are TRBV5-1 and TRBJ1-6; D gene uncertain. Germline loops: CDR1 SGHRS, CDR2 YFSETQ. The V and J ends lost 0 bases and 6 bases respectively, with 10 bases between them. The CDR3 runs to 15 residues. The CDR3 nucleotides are TGCGCCAGCAGCTTGGATGGCAGATCTAATTCACCCCTCCACTTT. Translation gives CASSLDGRSNSPLHF.

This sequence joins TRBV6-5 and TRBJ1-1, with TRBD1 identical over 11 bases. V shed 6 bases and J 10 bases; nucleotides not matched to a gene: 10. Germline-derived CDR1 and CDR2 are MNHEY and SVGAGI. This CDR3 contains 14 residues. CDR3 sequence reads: CASSFTGQGVGAFF. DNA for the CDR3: TGTGCCAGCAGCTTTACGGGACAGGGGGTAGGAGCTTTCTTT.

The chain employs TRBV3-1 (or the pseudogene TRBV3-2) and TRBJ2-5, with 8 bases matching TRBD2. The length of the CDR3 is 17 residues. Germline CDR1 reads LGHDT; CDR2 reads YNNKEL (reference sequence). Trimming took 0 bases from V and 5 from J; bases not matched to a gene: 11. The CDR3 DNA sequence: TGTGCCAGCAGCCAAGATCGCCGGGGGGGCCGTCCCGAGACCCAGTACTTC. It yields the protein CASSQDRRGGRPETQYF.

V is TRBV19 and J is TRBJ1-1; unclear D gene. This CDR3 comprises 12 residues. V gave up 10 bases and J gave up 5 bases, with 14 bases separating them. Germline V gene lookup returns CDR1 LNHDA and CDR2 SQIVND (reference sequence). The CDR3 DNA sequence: TGTGCCATCATACAAGGAGAGACTGAAGCTTTCTTT. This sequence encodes CAIIQGETEAFF.

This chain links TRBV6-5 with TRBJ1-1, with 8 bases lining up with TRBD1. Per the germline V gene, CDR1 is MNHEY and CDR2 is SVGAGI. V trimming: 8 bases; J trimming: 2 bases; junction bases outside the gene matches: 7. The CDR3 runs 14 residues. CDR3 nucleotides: TGTGCCAGCCACTTGGGGACAGGAAACACTGAAGCTTTCTTT. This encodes CASHLGTGNTEAFF.

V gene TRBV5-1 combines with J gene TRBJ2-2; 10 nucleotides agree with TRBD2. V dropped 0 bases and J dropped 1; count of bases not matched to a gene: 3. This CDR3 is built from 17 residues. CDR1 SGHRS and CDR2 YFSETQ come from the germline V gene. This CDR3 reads CASSLGPSGGNTGELFF. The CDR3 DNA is TGCGCCAGCAGCTTGGGCCCTAGCGGGGGGAACACCGGGGAGCTGTTTTTT.

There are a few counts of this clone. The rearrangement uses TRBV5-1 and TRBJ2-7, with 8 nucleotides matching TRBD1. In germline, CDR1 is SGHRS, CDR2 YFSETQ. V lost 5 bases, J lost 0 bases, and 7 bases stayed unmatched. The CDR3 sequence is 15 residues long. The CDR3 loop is CASSTTGDASYEQYF. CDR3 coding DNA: TGCGCCAGCAGTACGACAGGGGACGCCTCCTACGAGCAGTACTTC. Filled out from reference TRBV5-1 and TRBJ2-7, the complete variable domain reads KAGVTQTPRYLIKTRGQQVTLSCSPISGHRSVSWYQQTPGQGLQFLFEYFSETQRNKGNFPGRFSGRQFSNSRSEMNVSTLELGDSALYLCASSTTGDASYEQYFGPGTRLTVT.

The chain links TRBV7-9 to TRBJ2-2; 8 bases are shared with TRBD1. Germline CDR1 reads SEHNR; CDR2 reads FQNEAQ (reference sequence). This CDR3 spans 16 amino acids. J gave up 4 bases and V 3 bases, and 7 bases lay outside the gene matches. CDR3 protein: CASSFRPGTGTGELFF. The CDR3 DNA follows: TGTGCCAGCAGCTTCCGACCTGGGACAGGCACCGGGGAGCTGTTTTTT.

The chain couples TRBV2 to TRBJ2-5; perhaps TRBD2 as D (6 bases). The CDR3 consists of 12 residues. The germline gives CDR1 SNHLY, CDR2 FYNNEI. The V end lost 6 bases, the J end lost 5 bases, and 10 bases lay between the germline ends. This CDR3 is CASRRERETQYF. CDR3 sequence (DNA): TGTGCCAGCAGACGGGAGAGGGAGACCCAGTACTTC.

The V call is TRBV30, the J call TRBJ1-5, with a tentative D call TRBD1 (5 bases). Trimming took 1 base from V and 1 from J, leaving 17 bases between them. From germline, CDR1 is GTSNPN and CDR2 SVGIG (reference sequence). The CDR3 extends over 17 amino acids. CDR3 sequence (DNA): TGTGCCTGGAGTGCCGACTGGGGGGGGAGAAGCAATCAGCCCCAGCATTTT. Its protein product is CAWSADWGGRSNQPQHF.

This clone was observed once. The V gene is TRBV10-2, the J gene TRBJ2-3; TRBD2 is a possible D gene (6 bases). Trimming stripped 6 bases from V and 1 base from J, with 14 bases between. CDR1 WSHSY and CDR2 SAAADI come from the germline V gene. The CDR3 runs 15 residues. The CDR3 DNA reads TGCGCCAGCAGAAAACTCCCGGGGGGCACAGATACGCAGTATTTT. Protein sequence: CASRKLPGGTDTQYF.

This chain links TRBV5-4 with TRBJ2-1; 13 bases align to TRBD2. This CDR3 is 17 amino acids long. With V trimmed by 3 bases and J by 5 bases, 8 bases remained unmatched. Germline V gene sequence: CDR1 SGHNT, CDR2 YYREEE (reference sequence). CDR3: CASSSPGTSGVNNEQFF. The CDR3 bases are TGTGCCAGCAGCTCCCCCGGGACTAGCGGGGTCAACAATGAGCAGTTCTTC.

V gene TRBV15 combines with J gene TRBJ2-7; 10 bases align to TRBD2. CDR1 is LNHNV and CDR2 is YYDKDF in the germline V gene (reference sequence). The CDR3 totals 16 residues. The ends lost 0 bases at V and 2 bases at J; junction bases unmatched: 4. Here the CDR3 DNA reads TGTGCCACCAGCAGAGAGGCTAGCGGGGGACCCTACGAGCAGTACTTC. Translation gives CATSREASGGPYEQYF.

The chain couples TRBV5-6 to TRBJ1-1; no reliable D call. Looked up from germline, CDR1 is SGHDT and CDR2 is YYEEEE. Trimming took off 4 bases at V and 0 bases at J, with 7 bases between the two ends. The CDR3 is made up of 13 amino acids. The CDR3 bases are TGTGCCAGCAGCCCTCAGGTGAACACTGAAGCTTTCTTT. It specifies CASSPQVNTEAFF.

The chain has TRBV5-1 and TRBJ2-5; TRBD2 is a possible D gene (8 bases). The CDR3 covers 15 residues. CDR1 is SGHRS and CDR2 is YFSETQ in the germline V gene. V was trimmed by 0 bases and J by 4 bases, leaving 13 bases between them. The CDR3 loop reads CASSLAGRGLETQYF. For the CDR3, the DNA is TGCGCCAGCAGCTTGGCCGGGAGGGGGCTAGAGACCCAGTACTTC.